This T cell receptor beta chain was recorded in a study of cytomegalovirus exposure and HLA in healthy donors. The study, taken as a whole, reports: Cytomegalovirus status was reportedly diagnosed by the classifier with high sensitivity and specificity. A missense DCLRE1C variant was associated with V- and J-gene trimming of TCR beta chains in a later analysis, and an independent cohort replicated the association.

PCR employed 60 Vbeta and 13 Jbeta primers. Clones were sequenced by immunoSEQ multiplex PCR, and TCRdb holds only the in-frame ones, with some missing. The repertoire consists of 90,000 to 130,000 clones, with roughly 70% occurring once and the leading ten covering around 0.79%. From germline, CDR1 is SEHNR and CDR2 FQNEAQ (reference sequence). The V gene end was trimmed by 5 bases and the J gene end by 2 bases; junction bases not matched to a gene: 14. This CDR3 has 17 residues. Although they were nominally healthy when sampled, donors likely had unrecorded immune exposures. This clone showed up just a few times. Its antigen is still unknown.

This sequence originates from a woman aged 25 to 39 in good health and CMV-seronegative. The sample taken for sequencing was PBMCs. The chain uses TRBV7-9 and TRBJ2-5, with 7 bases fitting TRBD2. CDR3 in amino acids: CASSPWGASGTQETQYF. The DNA of the CDR3 is TGTGCCAGCAGCCCGTGGGGCGCTAGCGGTACTCAAGAGACCCAGTACTTC.